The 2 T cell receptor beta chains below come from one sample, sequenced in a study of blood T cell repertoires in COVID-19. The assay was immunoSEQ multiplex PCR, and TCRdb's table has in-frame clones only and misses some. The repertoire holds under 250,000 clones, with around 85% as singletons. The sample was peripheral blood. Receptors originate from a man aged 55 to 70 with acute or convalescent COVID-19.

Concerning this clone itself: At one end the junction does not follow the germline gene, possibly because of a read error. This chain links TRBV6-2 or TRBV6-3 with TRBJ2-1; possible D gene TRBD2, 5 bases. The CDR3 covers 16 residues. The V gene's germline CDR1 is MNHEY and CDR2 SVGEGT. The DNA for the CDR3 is TGTGCCAGCAGCTCACCTAGCCGAGTCTCCAACAATGAGCAGTTCTTC. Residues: CASSSPSRVSNNEQFF.

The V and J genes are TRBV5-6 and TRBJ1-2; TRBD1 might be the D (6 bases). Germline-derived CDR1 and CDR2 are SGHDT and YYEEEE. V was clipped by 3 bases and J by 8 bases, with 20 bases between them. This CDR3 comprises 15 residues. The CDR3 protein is CASSSVGQGHQGYTF. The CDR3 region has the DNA TGTGCCAGCAGCTCCGTGGGACAAGGCCATCAGGGCTACACCTTC.